The 26 T cell receptor beta chains below were found in one sample sequenced in a study of T cell repertoires in cytomegalovirus infection. Their target antigens are unknown. MiXCR, applied by TCRdb to the reads, yields one record per CDR3 protein. This sample has fewer than 950,000 distinct CDR3 sequences, with 30% to 35% found just once. Sequencing was performed on cultured CD8+ T cells from PBMCs, taken from culture after CMV antigen stimulation. All receptors derive from a human donor in good health (CMV status not recorded). Some clones in this sample may be carry-over from other donors' samples.

The rearrangement links TRBV5-1 to TRBJ1-2; possible D gene TRBD1, 5 bases. CDR1 SGHRS and CDR2 YFSETQ come from the germline V gene. The CDR3 loop spans 16 amino acids. With 4 bases removed from V and 0 bases from J, the gap between germline ends came to 16 bases. The chain's CDR3 is CASSRYQTEPNYGYTF. The DNA for the CDR3 is TGCGCCAGCAGCCGATACCAGACAGAGCCTAACTATGGCTACACCTTC.

This clonotype was recorded a few times. The chain joins TRBV7-9 to TRBJ2-3; D could derive from TRBD1 or TRBD2 (6 bases each). Germline CDR1 is SEHNR and CDR2 is FQNEAQ (reference sequence). The ends were cut back, 6 bases at V and 3 bases at J, with 19 bases in the middle. The CDR3 consists of 16 residues. For the CDR3, the DNA is TGTGCCAGCAGTCCCCCGGAGGGGGGTCGGACAGATACGCAGTATTTT. It codes for CASSPPEGGRTDTQYF.

This chain joins TRBV12-5 and TRBJ2-1; D is possibly TRBD2 (6 bases). The germline V gene encodes CDR1 LGHNT and CDR2 FRNRAP. V gave up 6 bases and J gave up 1 base, with 10 bases separating them. This CDR3 is built from 14 residues. The CDR3 DNA follows: TGTGCTAGTGGCCCCGGGACTTCCTACAATGAGCAGTTCTTC. As protein: CASGPGTSYNEQFF.

The rearrangement links TRBV2 to TRBJ2-7, with TRBD1 identical over 11 bases. The CDR3 has 15 amino acids. V shed 5 bases, J shed 4 bases, and the junction held 7 bases outside the gene matches. Germline loops: CDR1 SNHLY, CDR2 FYNNEI. The CDR3, as DNA: TGTGCCAGCAGTTACCGGGACAGGGGGAGGTACGAGCAGTACTTC. It codes for CASSYRDRGRYEQYF.

The V and J genes are TRBV7-6 and TRBJ1-5, with unresolved D. The germline V and J ends were trimmed by 2 bases and 6 bases, with 8 bases remaining between them. The CDR3 is 13 amino acids. CDR1 is SGHVS, CDR2 FNYEAQ, per germline. In DNA form, the CDR3 reads TGTGCCAGCAGCTTAAGACCTCTTCAGCCCCAGCATTTT. This gives the protein CASSLRPLQPQHF.

The rearrangement links TRBV6-6 to TRBJ1-5; 7 bases are a match to TRBD1. The germline V gene encodes CDR1 MNHNY and CDR2 SVGAGI (reference sequence). With V trimmed by 2 bases and J by 4 bases, 5 bases remained unmatched. This CDR3 has 15 amino acids. The CDR3 reads CASSYIDRDNQPQHF. CDR3 in DNA: TGTGCCAGCAGTTACATCGACAGGGATAATCAGCCCCAGCATTTT.

The chain couples TRBV4-3 to TRBJ2-2; D assignment may be TRBD1 or TRBD2 (6 bases each). CDR1 and CDR2 from the germline V gene are LGHNA and YSLEER. This CDR3 contains 16 residues. V gave up 5 bases and J gave up 6 bases, with 19 bases separating them. The CDR3 DNA reads TGCGCCAGCAGCGAACTAGCAGGACAGAGCTCCGGGGAGCTGTTTTTT. Its translation is CASSELAGQSSGELFF.

In its sample, this clonotype was seen a few times. The V and J genes are TRBV11-3 and TRBJ2-5; 7 nucleotides line up with TRBD1. Unmatched junction bases numbered 20, after V lost 2 bases and J lost 2 bases. The CDR3 runs to 20 residues. The V gene's germline CDR1 is SGHNT and CDR2 YENEEA. The CDR3 region is CASSLWRATPRPTGQETQYF. As DNA, the CDR3 is TGTGCCAGCAGCTTATGGAGAGCCACACCGCGTCCGACAGGGCAAGAGACCCAGTACTTC.

This clonotype has a handful of counts. This sequence joins TRBV12-3 or TRBV12-4 and TRBJ2-7, with no clear D. V was trimmed by 5 bases and J by 6 bases, leaving 17 bases between them. This CDR3 region has 14 residues. In DNA form, the CDR3 reads TGTGCCAGCAGTCCACAAGACCGTAGTTCCGAGCAGTACTTC. Translating gives CASSPQDRSSEQYF.

This clonotype was detected a few times. The chain employs TRBV5-5 and TRBJ2-5; D is possibly TRBD2 (5 bases). Per the germline V gene, CDR1 is SGHKS and CDR2 is YYEKEE (reference sequence). The CDR3 has 15 residues. Trimming stripped 0 bases from V and 5 bases from J, with 14 bases between. The CDR3 is CASSLAERPAETQYF. Here the CDR3 DNA reads TGTGCCAGCAGCTTGGCCGAGCGGCCCGCGGAGACCCAGTACTTC.

The chain uses TRBV28 and TRBJ2-5; maybe TRBD2 (5 bases). CDR1 is MDHEN and CDR2 is SYDVKM in the germline V gene. V lost 4 bases to trimming and J lost 5 bases, with 17 bases between them. This CDR3 is built from 15 residues. The CDR3 loop reads CASSWAEGFWETQYF. The CDR3 coding sequence is TGTGCCAGCAGTTGGGCCGAGGGTTTCTGGGAGACCCAGTACTTC. The whole variable domain, filled in from reference TRBV28 and TRBJ2-5, reads DVKVTQSSRYLVKRTGEKVFLECVQDMDHENMFWYRQDPGLGLRLIYFSYDVKMKEKGDIPEGYSVSREKKERFSLILESASTNQTSMYLCASSWAEGFWETQYFGPGTRLLVL.

This CDR3 is CASSLGELWPQHF. CDR3 bases: TGTGCCAGCAGCCTGGGGGAGCTGTGGCCCCAGCATTTT. The genes are TRBV7-6 and TRBJ1-5; D possibly corresponds to TRBD1 (5 bases). V was cut by 5 bases and J by 9 bases, with 14 bases left in between. The germline CDR1 and CDR2 sequences are SGHVS and FNYEAQ. The CDR3 totals 13 residues.

This clonotype was seen repeatedly, ten times or more. The chain joins TRBV7-8 to TRBJ2-1; 12 nucleotides line up with TRBD2. The V gene's germline CDR1 is SGHVS and CDR2 FQNEAQ. This CDR3 region has 18 residues. J lost 8 bases, V lost 5 bases, and 16 bases had no gene match. The CDR3 sequence is CASSARARLAGEGDEQFF. The DNA of the CDR3 is TGTGCCAGCAGCGCAAGGGCCCGACTAGCGGGAGAAGGCGATGAGCAGTTCTTC.

This clonotype was detected only once. No DNA is shown, since the ends of the CDR3 on it are uncertain; the CDR3 is the one TCRdb lists. The rearrangement uses TRBV27 and TRBJ1-1; the D call in the table, TRBD1, was not verified against the DNA. The CDR3 comprises 13 residues, both ends counted. CDR1 and CDR2 (germline): MNHEY, SMNVEV (reference sequence). The CDR3 loop reads CASSFFGQGYAFF.

V is TRBV4-1 and J is TRBJ1-5, with TRBD1 as a possible D gene (5 bases). Germline-derived CDR1 and CDR2 are MGHRA and YSYEKL. The length of the CDR3 is 16 residues. Trimming cost V 0 bases and J 1 base, with 10 bases left between them. The CDR3 DNA follows: TGCGCCAGCAGCCAAGATGAAGGGGCGAGCAATCAGCCCCAGCATTTT. Amino acid sequence: CASSQDEGASNQPQHF.

This clonotype showed up just a few times. The rearrangement links TRBV6-4 to TRBJ1-5, with D unresolved. The CDR3 runs 20 residues. Germline CDR1 is MRHNA and CDR2 is SNTAGT. V was cut by 0 bases and J by 0 bases, with 21 bases left in between. This CDR3 reads CASSDSTGRGMGISNQPQHF. The CDR3 DNA reads as TGTGCCAGCAGTGACTCGACCGGGCGAGGGATGGGGATTAGCAATCAGCCCCAGCATTTT.

This clonotype was recorded once. The V gene is TRBV9, the J gene TRBJ1-2; a possible D gene is TRBD1 (6 bases). The germline V gene encodes CDR1 SGDLS and CDR2 YYNGEE. Between the trimmed V and J ends, which lost 7 bases and 5 bases, there was a span of 15 bases. This CDR3 is 13 amino acids long. Here the CDR3 reads CASRDTTIYGYTF. The DNA of the CDR3 is TGTGCCAGCCGGGACACGACGATTTATGGCTACACCTTC.

This clonotype came up many times. This chain links TRBV28 with TRBJ1-3, with no clear D. The CDR3 length is 17 residues. Germline-derived CDR1 and CDR2 are MDHEN and SYDVKM. Trimming stripped 1 base from V and 0 bases from J, with 13 bases between. CDR3 sequence (DNA): TGTGCCAGCAGTTTATTTAATCCTCGGCGCTCTGGAAACACCATATATTTT. Protein product: CASSLFNPRRSGNTIYF.

V and J are TRBV27 and TRBJ2-2, with TRBD2 as a possible D gene (6 bases). This CDR3 spans 14 amino acids. The germline V and J ends were trimmed by 7 bases and 6 bases, with 15 bases remaining between them. CDR1 MNHEY and CDR2 SMNVEV come from the germline V gene (reference sequence). The CDR3 DNA sequence: TGTGCCAGCACCCCTGCGGGGACCGCCGGGGAGCTGTTTTTT. Translation gives CASTPAGTAGELFF.

A few counts support this clonotype. The chain has TRBV19 and TRBJ2-3; D gene uncertain. Germline values: CDR1 LNHDA, CDR2 SQIVND (reference sequence). V lost 6 bases, J lost 6 bases, and 13 bases lay in between. This CDR3 contains 13 residues. The CDR3 DNA reads TGTGCCAGTAGGGCCGACTCGTCTGATACGCAGTATTTT. Translating gives CASRADSSDTQYF. Supplemented by reference TRBV19 and TRBJ2-3, the full variable domain reads DGGITQSPKYLFRKEGQNVTLSCEQNLNHDAMYWYRQDPGQGLRLIYYSQIVNDFQKGDIAEGYSVSREKKESFPLTVTSAQKNPTAFYLCASRADSSDTQYFGPGTRLTVL.

This chain uses TRBV6-2 or TRBV6-3 with TRBJ2-1, with TRBD1 as a possible D gene (5 bases). Trimming stripped 4 bases from V and 0 bases from J, with 25 bases between. Germline CDR1 is MNHEY and CDR2 is SVGEGT. CDR3 length equals 20 residues. In nucleotides, the CDR3 is TGTGCCAGCAGTTCTGGCGGCCACGAAAACAGGCGGATCTCCTACAATGAGCAGTTCTTC. It specifies CASSSGGHENRRISYNEQFF.

In this sample, this clonotype turned up many times. The J gene is TRBJ2-3, the V gene TRBV7-6, with 8 bases lining up with TRBD1. The germline V gene encodes CDR1 SGHVS and CDR2 FNYEAQ. The CDR3 is made up of 15 amino acids. J gave up 3 bases and V 5 bases, and 7 bases lay outside the gene matches. The CDR3 loop is CASSLRQGWTDTQYF. The CDR3 DNA is TGTGCCAGCAGCCTAAGACAGGGGTGGACAGATACGCAGTATTTT.

The chain is built from TRBV5-6 and TRBJ2-1; 9 nucleotides align to TRBD1. V shed 2 bases and J 1 base; nucleotides not matched to a gene: 10. The CDR3 length is 18 residues. Germline V gene data show CDR1 as SGHDT and CDR2 as YYEEEE. The CDR3 DNA reads as TGTGCCAGCAGCTTCGGGACAGGGTTATCTTGGTCCTACAATGAGCAGTTCTTC. The encoded protein is CASSFGTGLSWSYNEQFF. The full variable domain, in which reference TRBV5-6 and TRBJ2-1 provide the parts outside the CDR3, is DAGVTQSPTHLIKTRGQQVTLRCSPKSGHDTVSWYQQALGQGPQFIFQYYEEEERQRGNFPDRFSGHQFPNYSSELNVNALLLGDSALYLCASSFGTGLSWSYNEQFFGPGTRLTVL.

This clonotype was seen a handful of times. J is TRBJ2-3 and V is TRBV2; D could derive from TRBD1 or TRBD2 (5 bases each). The length of the CDR3 is 15 residues. Trimming removed 4 bases at V and 4 bases at J, with 15 bases between. Germline loops: CDR1 SNHLY, CDR2 FYNNEI. The CDR3 region is CASSGGDVGADTQYF. The CDR3 region has the DNA TGTGCCAGCAGTGGAGGGGACGTCGGGGCAGATACGCAGTATTTT.

This clonotype has just a few counts. For the CDR3, the DNA is TGCGCCAGCAGCCAAGTTGCAGACAATGAGCAGTTCTTC. Translation gives CASSQVADNEQFF. The chain joins TRBV4-1 to TRBJ2-1, with unresolved D. The germline V gene has CDR1 MGHRA and CDR2 YSYEKL. This CDR3 region has 13 residues. V was trimmed by 1 base and J by 5 bases, leaving 6 bases between them.

This clonotype was detected many times. V is TRBV7-9 and J is TRBJ1-1; D call uncertain. Germline CDR1 and CDR2: SEHNR and FQNEAQ (reference sequence). V was clipped by 2 bases and J by 6 bases, with 7 bases between them. The length of the CDR3 is 12 residues. The CDR3, as DNA: TGTGCCAGCAGCTTAAAGCCGTCTGAAGCTTTCTTT. Residues: CASSLKPSEAFF.